The clone carrying this T cell receptor beta chain was counted between two and nine times. V lost 6 bases and J lost 7, with 12 bases in between. The CDR3 is 13 amino acids. Germline V gives CDR1 MNHEY, CDR2 SVGEGT. The data originate from a study of blood T cell repertoires in COVID-19. Across the whole study: Sample material is recorded as cDNA or gDNA derived from T cells, B-cell-depleted T cells, or PBMCs.

Assay used: immunoSEQ multiplex PCR; TCRdb lists only in-frame clones, some missing. Of approximately 110,000 clones detected, approximately 62% appear once; the ten largest clones hold roughly 6%. The sequenced sample was peripheral blood. The gene calls are TRBV6-2 or TRBV6-3 and TRBJ1-4; no reliable D call. The TCR sequence derives from a man older than 75 with acute or convalescent COVID-19. In DNA form, the CDR3 reads TGTGCCAGCAGCCTAGCGGGGATTGAAAAACTGTTTTTT. This sequence encodes CASSLAGIEKLFF.